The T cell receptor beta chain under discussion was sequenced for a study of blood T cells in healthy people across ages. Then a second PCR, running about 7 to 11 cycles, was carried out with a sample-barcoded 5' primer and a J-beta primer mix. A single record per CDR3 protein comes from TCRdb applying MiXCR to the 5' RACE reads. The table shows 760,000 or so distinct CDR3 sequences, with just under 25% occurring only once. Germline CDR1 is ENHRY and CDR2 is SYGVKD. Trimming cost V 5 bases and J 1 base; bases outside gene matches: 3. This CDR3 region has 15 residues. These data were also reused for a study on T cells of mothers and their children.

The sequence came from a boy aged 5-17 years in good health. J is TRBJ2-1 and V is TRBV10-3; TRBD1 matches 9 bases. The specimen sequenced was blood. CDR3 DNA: TGTGCCATCAGTTTACAGGGGGCGTCCTACAATGAGCAGTTCTTC. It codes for CAISLQGASYNEQFF.